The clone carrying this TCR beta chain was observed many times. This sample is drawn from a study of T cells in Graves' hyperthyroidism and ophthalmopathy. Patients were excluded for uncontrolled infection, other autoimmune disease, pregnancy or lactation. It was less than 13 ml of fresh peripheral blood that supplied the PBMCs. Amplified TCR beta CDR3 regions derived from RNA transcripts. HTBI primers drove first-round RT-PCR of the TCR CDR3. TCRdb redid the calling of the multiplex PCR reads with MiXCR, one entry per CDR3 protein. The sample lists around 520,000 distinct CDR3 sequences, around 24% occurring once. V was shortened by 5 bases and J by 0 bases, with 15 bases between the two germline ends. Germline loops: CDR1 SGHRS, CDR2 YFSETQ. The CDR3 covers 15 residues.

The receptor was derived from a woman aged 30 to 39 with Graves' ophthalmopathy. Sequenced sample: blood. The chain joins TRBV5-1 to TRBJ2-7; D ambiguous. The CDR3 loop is CASSVGSLSSYEQYF. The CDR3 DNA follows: TGCGCCAGCAGTGTCGGATCCTTAAGCTCCTACGAGCAGTACTTC.